The 16 T cell receptor beta chains given below trace back to one sample, sequenced in a study of blood T cell repertoires in COVID-19. Using immunoSEQ multiplex PCR, the repertoire was profiled, and TCRdb retains in-frame clones only, with some absent. The table includes around 230,000 clones, about 90% detected once. The sequenced sample consisted of PBMCs or T cells enriched from blood (not recorded which). These receptors all come from a woman in her 30s with acute COVID-19.

The chain recombines TRBV5-1 with TRBJ2-7; D ambiguous. The germline V and J ends were trimmed by 4 bases and 2 bases, with 10 bases remaining between them. The CDR3 is 13 amino acids. In germline, CDR1 is SGHRS, CDR2 YFSETQ. CDR3 coding DNA: TGCGCCAGCAGCCTTGACATGACCTACGAGCAGTACTTC. Amino acids: CASSLDMTYEQYF.

The rearrangement links TRBV7-9 to TRBJ1-1; the match to TRBD1 covers 8 bases. Germline V gene sequence: CDR1 SEHNR, CDR2 FQNEAQ (reference sequence). The CDR3 has 14 residues. Trimming at V came to 4 bases and at J to 2 bases, leaving 3 bases not matched to a gene. DNA for the CDR3: TGTGCCAGCAGCTCACAGGGGGGAAACACTGAAGCTTTCTTT. Its translation is CASSSQGGNTEAFF.

The genes are TRBV19 and TRBJ1-1, with TRBD1 identical over 9 bases. V gave up 5 bases and J gave up 5 bases; unmatched junction bases: 6. The CDR3 spans 14 residues. Germline V gives CDR1 LNHDA, CDR2 SQIVND (reference sequence). The CDR3 sequence is CASSSQGAGTEAFF. The CDR3 DNA reads as TGTGCCAGTAGTTCACAGGGGGCAGGGACTGAAGCTTTCTTT. The full variable domain, with the rest looked up from reference TRBV19 and TRBJ1-1, is DGGITQSPKYLFRKEGQNVTLSCEQNLNHDAMYWYRQDPGQGLRLIYYSQIVNDFQKGDIAEGYSVSREKKESFPLTVTSAQKNPTAFYLCASSSQGAGTEAFFGQGTRLTVV.

The V call is TRBV5-1, the J call TRBJ2-5; 8 nucleotides agree with TRBD1. The CDR3 extends over 14 amino acids. After removal of 3 bases from V and 4 bases from J, the junction contained 5 bases not matched to a gene. Germline lookup yields CDR1 SGHRS and CDR2 YFSETQ. DNA of the CDR3: TGCGCCAGCAGCTGGAAAGACAGGGGAGAGACCCAGTACTTC. This translates into CASSWKDRGETQYF.

The V call is TRBV4-3, the J call TRBJ2-1; TRBD1 aligns across 8 bases. The J segment lost 8 bases and the V segment lost 2 bases, leaving 8 bases of the junction unmatched. CDR3 length: 15 amino acids. CDR1 is LGHNA, CDR2 YSLEER, per germline. The CDR3 is CASSQRQGIGDEQFF. CDR3 bases: TGCGCCAGCAGCCAACGACAGGGGATAGGCGATGAGCAGTTCTTC.

The V gene is TRBV6-4, the J gene TRBJ1-1; 9 bases map to TRBD1. J was trimmed by 4 bases and V by 6 bases; bases with no gene match: 3. Germline CDR1 is MRHNA and CDR2 is SNTAGT. The CDR3 is 13 amino acids. CDR3 nucleotide sequence: TGTGCCAGCAGATCGACAGGGGGCACTGAAGCTTTCTTT. As protein: CASRSTGGTEAFF.

The V call is TRBV3-1 (or the pseudogene TRBV3-2), the J call TRBJ2-2; D not certain. V lost 3 bases and J 0 bases, leaving 20 bases between the germline ends. This CDR3 is built from 19 residues. The germline V gene has CDR1 LGHDT and CDR2 YNNKEL (reference sequence). CDR3 region: CASSQIPGMTPANTGELFF. The CDR3, as DNA: TGTGCCAGCAGCCAGATTCCAGGTATGACACCCGCGAACACCGGGGAGCTGTTTTTT.

The chain employs TRBV6-5 and TRBJ1-2; the D is unclear. V was clipped by 7 bases and J by 4 bases, with 13 bases between them. CDR1 and CDR2 (germline): MNHEY, SVGAGI. This CDR3 comprises 13 residues. The chain's CDR3 is CASTNPPGYGYTF. The DNA of the CDR3 is TGTGCCAGCACAAACCCTCCGGGCTATGGCTACACCTTC.

J is TRBJ1-5 and V is TRBV29-1; no definite D call. The CDR3 has 13 residues. V gave up 5 bases and J gave up 5 bases, with 13 bases separating them. The germline gives CDR1 SQVTM, CDR2 ANQGSEA. In DNA, the CDR3 is TGCAGCGTTCGGGGAAGCGACGATCAGCCCCAGCATTTT. Amino acids: CSVRGSDDQPQHF. Full variable domain (remainder filled in from reference TRBV29-1 and TRBJ1-5): SAVISQKPSRDICQRGTSLTIQCQVDSQVTMMFWYRQQPGQSLTLIATANQGSEATYESGFVIDKFPISRPNLTFSTLTVSNMSPEDSSIYLCSVRGSDDQPQHFGDGTRLSIL.

The V gene is TRBV25-1, the J gene TRBJ2-7, with 7 bases that match TRBD1. The CDR3 is made up of 14 amino acids. CDR1 MGHDK and CDR2 SYGVNS come from the germline V gene. Trimming removed 3 bases from V and 6 bases from J; junction bases left unmatched: 8. The DNA of the CDR3 is TGTGCCAGCAGTGATCGGACAGGTGTGGGCGAGCAGTACTTC. Encoded protein: CASSDRTGVGEQYF.

The chain uses TRBV4-1 and TRBJ1-6, with D perhaps TRBD1 (6 bases). The CDR3 has 18 residues. Germline V gives CDR1 MGHRA, CDR2 YSYEKL. The V end lost 0 bases, the J end lost 3 bases, and 15 bases lay between the germline ends. CDR3 loop: CASSQEGAGANYNSPLHF. The CDR3 DNA follows: TGCGCCAGCAGCCAAGAAGGAGCAGGGGCAAACTATAATTCACCCCTCCACTTT.

For the CDR3, the DNA is TGTGCCAGCAGCGCCTCCGGACAGCTTAGAGAGCAGTTCTTC. Encoded protein: CASSASGQLREQFF. The V gene is TRBV7-3, the J gene TRBJ2-1, with D perhaps matching TRBD1 (6 bases). V was trimmed by 5 bases and J by 10 bases, leaving 18 bases between them. Germline-derived CDR1 and CDR2 are SGHTA and FQGTGA. The CDR3 covers 14 residues.

The gene calls are TRBV5-4 and TRBJ1-4, with D possibly being TRBD1 (5 bases). The CDR3 has 11 residues. Trimming took 0 bases from V and 11 from J, leaving 5 bases between them. The germline V gene encodes CDR1 SGHNT and CDR2 YYREEE (reference sequence). The CDR3 here is CASSLEGKLFF. The CDR3 DNA follows: TGTGCCAGCAGCTTGGAGGGGAAACTGTTTTTT.

This clone was seen a few times. V gene TRBV6-2 or TRBV6-3 combines with J gene TRBJ2-3; D unresolved. V was shortened by 4 bases and J by 8 bases, with 13 bases between the two germline ends. The CDR3 sequence is 13 residues long. Germline V lookup: CDR1 MNHEY, CDR2 SVGEGT. In nucleotides, the CDR3 is TGTGCCAGCAGTTTCGCAGAGGCGGCTACGCAGTATTTT. Translation: CASSFAEAATQYF.

This chain connects TRBV6-6 to TRBJ2-7; possibly TRBD1 for D (6 bases). V lost 2 bases and J 7 bases, leaving 15 bases between the germline ends. CDR3 length: 14 residues. Germline assignment: CDR1 MNHNY and CDR2 SVGAGI (reference sequence). CDR3 DNA sequence: TGTGCCAGCAGTTACCCCCTGGCAGGGGAAGAGCAGTACTTC. Translation gives CASSYPLAGEEQYF.

For the CDR3, the DNA is TGTGCCAGTAGTACAGAACAGGCCTACGAGCAGTACTTC. Protein sequence: CASSTEQAYEQYF. This chain joins TRBV19 and TRBJ2-7; D possibly corresponds to TRBD1 (5 bases). Germline loops: CDR1 LNHDA, CDR2 SQIVND (reference sequence). With 4 bases removed from V and 2 bases from J, the gap between germline ends came to 9 bases. The CDR3 sequence is 13 residues long.